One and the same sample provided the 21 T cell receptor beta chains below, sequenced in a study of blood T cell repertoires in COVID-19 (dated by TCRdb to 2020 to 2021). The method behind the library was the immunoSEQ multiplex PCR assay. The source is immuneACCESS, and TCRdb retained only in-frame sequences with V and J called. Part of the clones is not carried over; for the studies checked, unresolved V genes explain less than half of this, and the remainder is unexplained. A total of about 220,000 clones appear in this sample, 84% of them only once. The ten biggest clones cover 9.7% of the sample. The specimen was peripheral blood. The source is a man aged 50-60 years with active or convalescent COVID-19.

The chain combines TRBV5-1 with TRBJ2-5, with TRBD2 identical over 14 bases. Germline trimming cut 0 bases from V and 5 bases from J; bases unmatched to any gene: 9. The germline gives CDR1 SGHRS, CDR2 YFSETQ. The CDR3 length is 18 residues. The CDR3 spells CASSLGARLAGGRETQYF. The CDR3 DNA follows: TGCGCCAGCAGCTTGGGAGCTCGACTAGCGGGAGGGCGGGAGACCCAGTACTTC.

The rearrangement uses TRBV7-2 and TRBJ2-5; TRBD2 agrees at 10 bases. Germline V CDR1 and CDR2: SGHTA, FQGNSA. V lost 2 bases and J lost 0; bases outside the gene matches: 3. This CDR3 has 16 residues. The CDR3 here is CASSLFSGRYQETQYF. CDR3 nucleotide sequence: TGTGCCAGCAGCTTATTTAGCGGGAGGTACCAAGAGACCCAGTACTTC.

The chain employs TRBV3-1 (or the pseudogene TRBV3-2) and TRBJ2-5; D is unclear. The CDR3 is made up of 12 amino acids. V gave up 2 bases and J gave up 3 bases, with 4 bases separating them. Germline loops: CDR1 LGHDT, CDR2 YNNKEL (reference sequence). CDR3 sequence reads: CASSQYEETQYF. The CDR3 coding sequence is TGTGCCAGCAGCCAATATGAAGAGACCCAGTACTTC.

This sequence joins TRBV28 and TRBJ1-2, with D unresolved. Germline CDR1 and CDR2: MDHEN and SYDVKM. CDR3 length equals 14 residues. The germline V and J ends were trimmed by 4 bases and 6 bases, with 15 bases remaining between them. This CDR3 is CASSSGGRTNGYTF. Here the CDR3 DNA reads TGTGCCAGCAGTTCGGGTGGTCGAACAAATGGCTACACCTTC.

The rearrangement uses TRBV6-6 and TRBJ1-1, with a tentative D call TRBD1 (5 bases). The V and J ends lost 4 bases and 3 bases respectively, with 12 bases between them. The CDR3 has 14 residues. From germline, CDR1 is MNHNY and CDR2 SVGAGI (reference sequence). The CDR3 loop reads CASSFMGQDTEAFF. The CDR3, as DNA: TGTGCCAGCAGTTTTATGGGGCAAGACACTGAAGCTTTCTTT.

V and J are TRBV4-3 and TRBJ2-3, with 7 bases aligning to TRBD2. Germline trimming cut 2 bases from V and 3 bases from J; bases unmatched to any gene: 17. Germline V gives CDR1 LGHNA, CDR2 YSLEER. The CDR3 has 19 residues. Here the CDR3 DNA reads TGCGCCAGCAGCCAATCTACCCCCGTGGGGGGGGGTTTGACAGATACGCAGTATTTT. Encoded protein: CASSQSTPVGGGLTDTQYF.

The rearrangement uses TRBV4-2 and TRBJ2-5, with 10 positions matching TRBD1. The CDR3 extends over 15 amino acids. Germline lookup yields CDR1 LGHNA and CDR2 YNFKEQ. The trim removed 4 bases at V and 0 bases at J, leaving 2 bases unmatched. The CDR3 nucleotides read TGTGCCAGCAGCCGGGACAGGGGATACCAAGAGACCCAGTACTTC. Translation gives CASSRDRGYQETQYF.

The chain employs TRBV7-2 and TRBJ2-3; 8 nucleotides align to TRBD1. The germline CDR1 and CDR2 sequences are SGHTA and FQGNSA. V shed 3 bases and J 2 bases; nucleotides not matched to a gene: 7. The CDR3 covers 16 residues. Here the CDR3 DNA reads TGTGCCAGCAGCTTCGGACAGGGCTTATACACAGATACGCAGTATTTT. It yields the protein CASSFGQGLYTDTQYF.

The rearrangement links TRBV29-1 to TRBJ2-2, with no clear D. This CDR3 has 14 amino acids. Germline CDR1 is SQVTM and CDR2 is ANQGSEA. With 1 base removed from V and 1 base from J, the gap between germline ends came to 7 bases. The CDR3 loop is CSVEGSMNTGELFF. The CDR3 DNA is TGCAGCGTTGAAGGGAGTATGAACACCGGGGAGCTGTTTTTT.

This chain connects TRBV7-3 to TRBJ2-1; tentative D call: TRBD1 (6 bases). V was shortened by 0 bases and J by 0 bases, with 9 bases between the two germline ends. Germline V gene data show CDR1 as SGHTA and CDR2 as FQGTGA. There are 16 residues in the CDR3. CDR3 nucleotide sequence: TGTGCCAGCAGCTTAACCGGGACACCCTCCTACAATGAGCAGTTCTTC. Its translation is CASSLTGTPSYNEQFF.

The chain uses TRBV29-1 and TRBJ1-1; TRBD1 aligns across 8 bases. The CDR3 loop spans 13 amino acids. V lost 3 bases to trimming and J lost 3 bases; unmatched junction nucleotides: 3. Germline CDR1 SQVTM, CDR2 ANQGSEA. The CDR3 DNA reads TGCAGCGTTGATCAGGGGGCGGACACTGAAGCTTTCTTT. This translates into CSVDQGADTEAFF.

The CDR3 sequence is CASSLATSGYNEQFF. CDR3 nucleotide sequence: TGTGCCAGCAGCTTAGCGACTAGCGGATACAATGAGCAGTTCTTC. The V call is TRBV7-6, the J call TRBJ2-1, with 9 bases identical to TRBD2. Germline CDR1 and CDR2: SGHVS and FNYEAQ. The length of the CDR3 is 15 residues. After removal of 0 bases from V and 4 bases from J, the junction contained 1 base not matched to a gene.

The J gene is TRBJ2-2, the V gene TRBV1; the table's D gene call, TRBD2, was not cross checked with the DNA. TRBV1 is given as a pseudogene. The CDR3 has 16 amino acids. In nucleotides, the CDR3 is TGCACCAGCAGCCCGATAGCGGGGGATAAATCGGGGGAGCTGTTTTTT. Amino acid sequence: CTSSPIAGDKSGELFF.

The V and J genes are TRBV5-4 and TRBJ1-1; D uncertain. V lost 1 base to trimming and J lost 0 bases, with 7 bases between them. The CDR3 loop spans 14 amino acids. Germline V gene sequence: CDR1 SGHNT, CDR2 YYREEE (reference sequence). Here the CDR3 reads CASSLHPVNTEAFF. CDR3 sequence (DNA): TGTGCCAGCAGCTTGCACCCAGTGAACACTGAAGCTTTCTTT.

The chain's CDR3 is CASSLQVAGGPGETQYF. For the CDR3, the DNA is TGTGCCAGCAGCTTGCAGGTAGCGGGGGGGCCTGGGGAGACCCAGTACTTC. The V and J genes are TRBV5-4 and TRBJ2-5; 11 bases map to TRBD2. The V gene's germline CDR1 is SGHNT and CDR2 YYREEE (reference sequence). Losses at the gene ends were 1 base for V and 5 bases for J; bases not matched to a gene: 10. The CDR3 loop spans 17 amino acids.

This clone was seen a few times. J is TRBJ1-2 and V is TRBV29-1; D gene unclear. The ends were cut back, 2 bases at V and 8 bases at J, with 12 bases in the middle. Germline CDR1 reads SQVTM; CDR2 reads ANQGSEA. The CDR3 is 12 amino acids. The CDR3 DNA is TGCAGCGTTGAACCCGAGTCTCAAGGCTACACCTTC. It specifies CSVEPESQGYTF.

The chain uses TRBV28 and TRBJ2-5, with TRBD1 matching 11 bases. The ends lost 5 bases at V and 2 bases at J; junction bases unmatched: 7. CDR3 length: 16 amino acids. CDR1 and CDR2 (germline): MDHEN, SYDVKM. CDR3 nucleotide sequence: TGTGCCAGCAGTCACCTAGGACAGGGGGCACAAGAGACCCAGTACTTC. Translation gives CASSHLGQGAQETQYF.

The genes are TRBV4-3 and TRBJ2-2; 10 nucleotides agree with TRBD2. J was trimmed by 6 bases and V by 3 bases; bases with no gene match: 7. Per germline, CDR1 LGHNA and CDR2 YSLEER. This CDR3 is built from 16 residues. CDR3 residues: CASSQVAGGLSGELFF. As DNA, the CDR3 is TGCGCCAGCAGCCAGGTAGCGGGGGGCCTTTCCGGGGAGCTGTTTTTT.

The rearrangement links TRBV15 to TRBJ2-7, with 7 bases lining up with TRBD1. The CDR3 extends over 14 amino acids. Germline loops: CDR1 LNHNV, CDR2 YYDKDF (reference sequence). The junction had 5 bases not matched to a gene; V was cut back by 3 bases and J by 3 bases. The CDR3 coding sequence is TGTGCCACCAGCAGGGAGGACAGGCTCTACGAGCAGTACTTC. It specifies CATSREDRLYEQYF.

CDR3 DNA sequence: TGTGCCAGCAGCTTGGGGGACAGAGGCCCTACGGTGCAGTACGTC. This encodes CASSLGDRGPTVQYV. V is TRBV5-6 and J is TRBJ2-7; 7 bases agree with TRBD1. V was pared by 0 bases and J by 9 bases, with 12 bases of the junction left unmatched. The CDR3 has 15 amino acids. CDR1 SGHDT and CDR2 YYEEEE come from the germline V gene.

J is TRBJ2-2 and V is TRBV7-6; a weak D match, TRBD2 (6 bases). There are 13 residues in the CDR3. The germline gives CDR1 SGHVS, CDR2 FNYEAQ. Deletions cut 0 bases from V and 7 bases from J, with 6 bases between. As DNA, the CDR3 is TGTGCCAGCAGCTTAGCGGGAGGCGGGGAGCTGTTTTTT. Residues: CASSLAGGGELFF.